What follows are 4 T cell receptor beta chains derived from one specimen sequenced in a study of cytomegalovirus exposure and HLA in healthy donors. It was with 60 Vbeta and 13 Jbeta primers that the PCR ran. This table comes from immunoSEQ multiplex PCR, and its TCRdb copy is limited to in-frame clones, with some not included. The table shows some 87,000 clones, with 55% to 75% occurring only once. Sequenced material: PBMCs. The source of these receptors is a woman aged 45-65 years in good health and CMV-seropositive.

The V and J genes are TRBV30 and TRBJ2-2, with a tentative D call TRBD1 (5 bases). Trimming cost V 2 bases and J 5 bases, with 6 bases left between them. CDR1 and CDR2 from the germline V gene are GTSNPN and SVGIG (reference sequence). CDR3 length: 12 amino acids. CDR3 region: CAWSKGTGELFF. The CDR3 nucleotides read TGTGCCTGGAGTAAGGGGACCGGGGAGCTGTTTTTT. Based on the CDR3 plus reference TRBV30 and TRBJ2-2, the full variable domain is SQTIHQWPATLVQPVGSPLSLECTVEGTSNPNLYWYRQAAGRGLQLLFYSVGIGQISSEVPQNLSASRPQDRQFILSSKKLLLSDSGFYLCAWSKGTGELFFGEGSRLTVL.

This clone has just a few counts. The genes are TRBV11-1 and TRBJ2-3; 8 bases are shared with TRBD1. J lost 2 bases, V lost 5 bases, and 3 bases had no gene match. The CDR3 totals 14 residues. Germline-derived CDR1 and CDR2 are SGHAT and FQDESV (reference sequence). The CDR3 DNA reads TGTGCCAGCAGCCGGGACAGGATCACAGATACGCAGTATTTT. Its protein is CASSRDRITDTQYF.

The chain uses TRBV5-6 and TRBJ1-6; tentatively, D is TRBD1 (6 bases). V lost 3 bases and J lost 8, with 6 bases in between. CDR1 and CDR2 from the germline V gene are SGHDT and YYEEEE. This CDR3 is built from 12 residues. CDR3 loop: CASSYRDSPLHF. CDR3 DNA sequence: TGTGCCAGCAGCTACAGGGATTCACCCCTCCACTTT.

This clone was observed a handful of times. The rearrangement links TRBV28 to TRBJ1-5; no definite D call. The CDR3 extends over 14 amino acids. The V and J ends lost 2 bases and 4 bases respectively, with 9 bases between them. In germline, CDR1 is MDHEN, CDR2 SYDVKM. The CDR3 is CASSLPTGNQPQHF. CDR3 coding DNA: TGTGCCAGCAGTTTACCAACGGGAAATCAGCCCCAGCATTTT. Combining the CDR3 with reference TRBV28 and TRBJ1-5 gives the whole variable domain DVKVTQSSRYLVKRTGEKVFLECVQDMDHENMFWYRQDPGLGLRLIYFSYDVKMKEKGDIPEGYSVSREKKERFSLILESASTNQTSMYLCASSLPTGNQPQHFGDGTRLSIL.